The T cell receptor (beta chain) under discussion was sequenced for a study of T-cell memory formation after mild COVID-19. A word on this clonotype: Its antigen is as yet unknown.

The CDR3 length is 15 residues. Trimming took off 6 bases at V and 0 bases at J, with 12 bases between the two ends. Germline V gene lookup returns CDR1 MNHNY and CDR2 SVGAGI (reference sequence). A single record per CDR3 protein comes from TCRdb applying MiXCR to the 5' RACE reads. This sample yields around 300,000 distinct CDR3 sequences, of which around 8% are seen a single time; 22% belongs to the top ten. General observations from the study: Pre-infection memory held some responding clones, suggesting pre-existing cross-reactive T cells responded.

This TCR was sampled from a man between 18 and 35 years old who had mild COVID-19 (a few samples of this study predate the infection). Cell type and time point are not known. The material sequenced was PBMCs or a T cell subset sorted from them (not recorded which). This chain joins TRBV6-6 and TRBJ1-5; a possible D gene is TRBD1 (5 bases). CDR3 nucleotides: TGTGCCAGCAGACCGGGACTACATAGCAATCAGCCCCAGCATTTT. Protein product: CASRPGLHSNQPQHF.